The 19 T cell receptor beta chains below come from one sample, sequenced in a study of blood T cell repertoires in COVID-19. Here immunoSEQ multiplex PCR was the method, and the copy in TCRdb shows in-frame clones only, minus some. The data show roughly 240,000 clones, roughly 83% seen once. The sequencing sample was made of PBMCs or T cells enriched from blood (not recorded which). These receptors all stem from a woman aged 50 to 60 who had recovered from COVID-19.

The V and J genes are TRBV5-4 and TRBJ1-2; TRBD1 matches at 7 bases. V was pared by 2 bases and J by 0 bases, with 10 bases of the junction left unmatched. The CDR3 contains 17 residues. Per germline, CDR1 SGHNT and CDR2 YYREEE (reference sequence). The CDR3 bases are TGTGCCAGCAGCTTTTACCGGGACAGAAGCTCTAACTATGGCTACACCTTC. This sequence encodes CASSFYRDRSSNYGYTF. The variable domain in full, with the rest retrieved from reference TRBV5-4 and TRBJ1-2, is ETGVTQSPTHLIKTRGQQVTLRCSSQSGHNTVSWYQQALGQGPQFIFQYYREEENGRGNFPPRFSGLQFPNYSSELNVNALELDDSALYLCASSFYRDRSSNYGYTFGSGTRLTVV.

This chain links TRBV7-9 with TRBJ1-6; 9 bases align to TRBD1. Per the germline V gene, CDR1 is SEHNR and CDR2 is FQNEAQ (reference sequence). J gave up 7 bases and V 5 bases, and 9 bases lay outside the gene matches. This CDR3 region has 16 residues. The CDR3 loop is CASSNSDRGGNSPLHF. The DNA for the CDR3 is TGTGCCAGCAGCAACTCGGACAGGGGTGGGAATTCACCCCTCCACTTT.

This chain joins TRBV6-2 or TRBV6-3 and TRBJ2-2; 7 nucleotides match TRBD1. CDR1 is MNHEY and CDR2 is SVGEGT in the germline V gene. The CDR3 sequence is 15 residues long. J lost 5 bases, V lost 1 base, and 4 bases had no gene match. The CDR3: CASSYWDSRTGELFF. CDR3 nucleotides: TGTGCCAGCAGTTACTGGGACAGTCGGACCGGGGAGCTGTTTTTT.

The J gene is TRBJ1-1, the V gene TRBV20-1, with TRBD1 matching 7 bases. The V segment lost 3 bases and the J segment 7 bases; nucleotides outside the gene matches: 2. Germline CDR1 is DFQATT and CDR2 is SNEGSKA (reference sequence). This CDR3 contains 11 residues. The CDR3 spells CSARDRLEAFF. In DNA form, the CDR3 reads TGCAGTGCTAGGGACAGGCTTGAAGCTTTCTTT.

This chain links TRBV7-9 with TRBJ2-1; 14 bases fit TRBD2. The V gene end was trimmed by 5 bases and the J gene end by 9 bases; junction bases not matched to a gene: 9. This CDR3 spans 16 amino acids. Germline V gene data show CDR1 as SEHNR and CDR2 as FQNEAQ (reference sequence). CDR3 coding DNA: TGTGCCAGCAGCACACCGGGACTAGCGGGAGAGGTTGAGCAGTTCTTC. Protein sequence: CASSTPGLAGEVEQFF.

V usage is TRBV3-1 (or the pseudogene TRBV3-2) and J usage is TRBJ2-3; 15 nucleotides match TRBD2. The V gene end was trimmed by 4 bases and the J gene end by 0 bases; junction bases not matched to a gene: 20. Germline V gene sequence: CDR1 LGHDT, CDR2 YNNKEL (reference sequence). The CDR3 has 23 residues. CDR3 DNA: TGTGCCAGCAGCCGACGTGTACCCAGGACTAGCGGGAGGGCCGTTGGTAGCACAGATACGCAGTATTTT. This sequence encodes CASSRRVPRTSGRAVGSTDTQYF.

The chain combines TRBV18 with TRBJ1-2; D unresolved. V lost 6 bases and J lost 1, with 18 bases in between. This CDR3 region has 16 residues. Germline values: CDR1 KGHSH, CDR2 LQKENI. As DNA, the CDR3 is TGTGCCAGCTCCCCCGGCACAGCCGTTAATAACTATGGCTACACCTTC. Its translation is CASSPGTAVNNYGYTF. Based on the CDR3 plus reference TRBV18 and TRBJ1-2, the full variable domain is NAGVMQNPRHLVRRRGQEARLRCSPMKGHSHVYWYRQLPEEGLKFMVYLQKENIIDESGMPKERFSAEFPKEGPSILRIQQVVRGDSAAYFCASSPGTAVNNYGYTFGSGTRLTVV.

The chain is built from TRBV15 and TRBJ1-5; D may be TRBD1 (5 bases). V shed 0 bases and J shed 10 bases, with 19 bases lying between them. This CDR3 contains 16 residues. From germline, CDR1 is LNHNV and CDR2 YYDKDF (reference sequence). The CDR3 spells CATSRDLGEERHPQHF. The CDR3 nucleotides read TGTGCCACCAGCAGAGATTTGGGGGAGGAGAGACATCCCCAGCATTTT.

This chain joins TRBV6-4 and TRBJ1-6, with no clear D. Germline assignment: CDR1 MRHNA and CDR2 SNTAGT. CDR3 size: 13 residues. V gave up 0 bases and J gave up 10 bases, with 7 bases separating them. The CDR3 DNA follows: TGTGCCAGCAGTGACTCTGGGCACTCACCCCTCCACTTT. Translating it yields CASSDSGHSPLHF.

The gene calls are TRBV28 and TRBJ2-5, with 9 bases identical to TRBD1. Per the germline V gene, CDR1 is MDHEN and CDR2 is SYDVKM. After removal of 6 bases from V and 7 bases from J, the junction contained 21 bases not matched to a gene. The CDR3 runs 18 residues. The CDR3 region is CASSLLTGGHAWDWTQYF. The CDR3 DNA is TGTGCCAGCAGCTTACTGACAGGGGGTCATGCTTGGGATTGGACCCAGTACTTC.

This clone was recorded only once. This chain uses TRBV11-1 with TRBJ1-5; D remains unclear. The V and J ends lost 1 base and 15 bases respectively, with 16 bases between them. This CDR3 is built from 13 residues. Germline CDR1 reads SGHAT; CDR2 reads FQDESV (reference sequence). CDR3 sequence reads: CASSLDPSGKRHF. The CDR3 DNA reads TGTGCCAGCAGCTTAGATCCCTCGGGTAAGAGGCATTTT. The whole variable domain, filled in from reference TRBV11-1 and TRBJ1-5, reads EAEVAQSPRYKITEKSQAVAFWCDPISGHATLYWYRQILGQGPELLVQFQDESVVDDSQLPKDRFSAERLKGVDSTLKIQPAELGDSAMYLCASSLDPSGKRHFGDGTRLSIL.

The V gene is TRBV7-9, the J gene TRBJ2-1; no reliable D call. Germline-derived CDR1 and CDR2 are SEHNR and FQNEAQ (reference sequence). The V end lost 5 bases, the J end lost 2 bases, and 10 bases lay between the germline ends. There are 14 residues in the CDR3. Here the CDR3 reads CASSPRDPYNEQFF. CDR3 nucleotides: TGTGCCAGCAGCCCACGCGATCCCTACAATGAGCAGTTCTTC.

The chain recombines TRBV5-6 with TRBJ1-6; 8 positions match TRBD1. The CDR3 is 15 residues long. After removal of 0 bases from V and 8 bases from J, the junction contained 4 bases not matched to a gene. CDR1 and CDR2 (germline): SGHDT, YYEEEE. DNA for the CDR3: TGTGCCAGCAGCTTGGCAGGGGGCCGAGATTCACCCCTCCACTTT. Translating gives CASSLAGGRDSPLHF.

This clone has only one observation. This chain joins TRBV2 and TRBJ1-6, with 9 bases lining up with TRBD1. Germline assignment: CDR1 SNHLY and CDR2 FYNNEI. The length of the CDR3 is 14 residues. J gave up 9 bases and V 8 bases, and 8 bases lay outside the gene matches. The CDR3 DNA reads TGTGCCAGCTACGCGGGACAGGGCCGTTCACCCCTCCACTTT. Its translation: CASYAGQGRSPLHF.

CDR3 amino acids: CASSLTNLQPQHF. CDR3 nucleotide sequence: TGTGCCAGCAGTTTGACTAATCTTCAGCCCCAGCATTTT. This sequence joins TRBV28 and TRBJ1-5; D gene ambiguous. Between the trimmed V and J ends, which lost 3 bases and 6 bases, there was a span of 9 bases. In germline, CDR1 is MDHEN, CDR2 SYDVKM. This CDR3 is built from 13 residues.

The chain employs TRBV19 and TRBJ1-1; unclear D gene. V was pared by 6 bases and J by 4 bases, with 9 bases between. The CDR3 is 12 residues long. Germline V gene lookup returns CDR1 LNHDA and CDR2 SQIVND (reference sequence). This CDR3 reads CASSQGVTEAFF. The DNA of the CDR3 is TGTGCCAGTAGCCAAGGAGTCACTGAAGCTTTCTTT. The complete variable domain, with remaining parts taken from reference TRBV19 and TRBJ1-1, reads DGGITQSPKYLFRKEGQNVTLSCEQNLNHDAMYWYRQDPGQGLRLIYYSQIVNDFQKGDIAEGYSVSREKKESFPLTVTSAQKNPTAFYLCASSQGVTEAFFGQGTRLTVV.

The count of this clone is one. In DNA, the CDR3 is TGTGCCAGCATATCCGGGACTAGGCACACCGGGGAGCTGTTTTTT. This gives the protein CASISGTRHTGELFF. V and J are TRBV6-5 and TRBJ2-2; 8 bases align to TRBD2. There are 15 residues in the CDR3. CDR1 and CDR2 from the germline V gene are MNHEY and SVGAGI. Germline trimming cut 7 bases from V and 3 bases from J; bases unmatched to any gene: 7.

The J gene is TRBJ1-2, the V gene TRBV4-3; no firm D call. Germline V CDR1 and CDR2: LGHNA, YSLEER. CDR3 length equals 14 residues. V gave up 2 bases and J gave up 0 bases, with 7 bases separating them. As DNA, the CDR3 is TGCGCCAGCAGCCAAACGGGGTCTAACTATGGCTACACCTTC. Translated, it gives CASSQTGSNYGYTF.

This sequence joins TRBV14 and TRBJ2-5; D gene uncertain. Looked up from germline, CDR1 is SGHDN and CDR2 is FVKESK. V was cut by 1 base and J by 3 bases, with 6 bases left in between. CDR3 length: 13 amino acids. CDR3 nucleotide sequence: TGTGCCAGCAGCCAAGTTACAGAAGAGACCCAGTACTTC. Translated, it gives CASSQVTEETQYF.